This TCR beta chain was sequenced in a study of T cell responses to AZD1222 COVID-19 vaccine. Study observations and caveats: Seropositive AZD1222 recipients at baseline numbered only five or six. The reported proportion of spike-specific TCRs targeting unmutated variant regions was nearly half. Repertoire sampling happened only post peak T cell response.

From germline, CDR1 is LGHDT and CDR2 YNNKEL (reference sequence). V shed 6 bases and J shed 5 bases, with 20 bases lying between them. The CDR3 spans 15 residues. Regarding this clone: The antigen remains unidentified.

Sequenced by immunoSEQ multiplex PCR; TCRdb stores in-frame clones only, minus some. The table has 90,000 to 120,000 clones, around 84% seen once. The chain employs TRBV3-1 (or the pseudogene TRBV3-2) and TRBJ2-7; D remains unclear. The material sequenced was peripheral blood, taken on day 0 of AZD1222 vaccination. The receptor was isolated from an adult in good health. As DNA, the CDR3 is TGTGCCAGCAGTCCAAGTATTACCTCTGGGGACGAGCAGTACTTC. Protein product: CASSPSITSGDEQYF.